This T cell receptor beta chain was obtained from a study of blood T cell repertoires in COVID-19. Overall study context: Both acute and convalescent COVID-19 samples were obtained from the United States, Italy and Spain.

The CDR3 runs 14 residues. The V gene's germline CDR1 is LNHDA and CDR2 SQIVND (reference sequence). V dropped 5 bases and J dropped 11; count of bases not matched to a gene: 14. This table comes from immunoSEQ multiplex PCR, and its TCRdb copy is limited to in-frame clones, with some not included. The sample includes 250,000 to 350,000 clones, more than 80% of them seen just once. Sequencing was done on a sample of peripheral blood. The chain employs TRBV19 and TRBJ1-2; 7 nucleotides agree with TRBD1. The receptor's source is a woman aged 45-60 years with COVID-19, enrolled during active disease. The CDR3, as DNA: TGTGCCAGTAGTCCGAGGACAGGAAGTATCTTGTACACCTTC. Its translation: CASSPRTGSILYTF. The full variable domain, in which reference TRBV19 and TRBJ1-2 provide the parts outside the CDR3, is DGGITQSPKYLFRKEGQNVTLSCEQNLNHDAMYWYRQDPGQGLRLIYYSQIVNDFQKGDIAEGYSVSREKKESFPLTVTSAQKNPTAFYLCASSPRTGSILYTFGSGTRLTVV.